One and the same sample provided the 9 T cell receptor beta chains below, sequenced in a study of T-cell reconstitution after alpha-beta-depleted transplantation in children (dated by TCRdb to 2016 to 2017). The library was made by PCR. Data came from an Illumina HiSeq 2500. To normalize quantification of the TCRbeta repertoire, the TCR libraries were built with molecular barcoding that relied on unique molecular identifiers. TCRdb cleaned the public reads at Q25 with fastp, built clones with MiXCR and kept in-frame beta chains. Each record represents a unique CDR3 protein, reported with the most common genes and DNA among its rows. The sample yields roughly 670,000 distinct CDR3 sequences; about an eighth were counted once. 0.79% of the sample goes to the ten largest clones. The treatment or condition label here, explained by the study, means: allogeneic hematopoietic cell transplantation with graft depleted of TCRalphabeta T cells and CD19 B cells.

The sample was PBMCs, taken before TCRalphabeta/CD19-depleted stem cell transplant. The receptor set was obtained from a girl aged 2-10 years with congenital amegakaryocytic thrombocytopenia, due to receive a stem cell transplant.

This clonotype has a count of ten or more. The rearrangement joins TRBV7-9 to TRBJ2-1; weak D call: TRBD2 (6 bases). Per the germline V gene, CDR1 is SEHNR and CDR2 is FQNEAQ (reference sequence). This CDR3 is 13 amino acids long. Trimming stripped 11 bases from V and 7 bases from J, with 18 bases between. CDR3 bases: TGTGCCCCTGTGGGACTGGGGAATAATGAGCAGTTCTTC. Residues: CAPVGLGNNEQFF.

This clonotype was detected a few times. The DNA of the CDR3 is TGTGCCAGCAAGCCCGGGGGGACAGATCTCATCTACGAGCAGTACTTC. It translates to CASKPGGTDLIYEQYF. This chain uses TRBV27 with TRBJ2-7; tentatively, D is TRBD1 or TRBD2 (7 bases each). This CDR3 contains 16 residues. V was trimmed by 7 bases and J by 3 bases, leaving 22 bases between them. Germline assignment: CDR1 MNHEY and CDR2 SMNVEV (reference sequence).

This clonotype was seen at least ten times. V and J are TRBV5-1 and TRBJ2-7; possibly TRBD1 or TRBD2 for D (5 bases each). Trimming took 4 bases from V and 0 from J, leaving 14 bases between them. Germline CDR1 SGHRS, CDR2 YFSETQ. The CDR3 spans 15 residues. CDR3 protein: CASSLRDPGSYEQYF. CDR3 DNA sequence: TGCGCCAGCAGCCTCCGGGACCCCGGCTCCTACGAGCAGTACTTC.

This sequence joins TRBV3-1 and TRBJ2-7, with D perhaps being TRBD1 or TRBD2 (6 bases each). This CDR3 region has 14 residues. Germline V gives CDR1 LGHDT, CDR2 YNNKEL (reference sequence). The V end was cut by 5 bases, the J end by 7 bases, with 18 bases between. This CDR3 reads CASSWGAEAFEQYF. DNA of the CDR3: TGTGCCAGCAGCTGGGGGGCGGAGGCTTTTGAGCAGTACTTC.

V is TRBV29-1 and J is TRBJ2-1, with 9 nucleotides matching TRBD2. This CDR3 spans 13 amino acids. With V trimmed by 4 bases and J by 8 bases, 6 bases remained unmatched. Germline V lookup: CDR1 SQVTM, CDR2 ANQGSEA. Written as DNA, the CDR3 is TGCAGCGTTGTTCAAGCGGGAGGCTATGAGCAGTTCTTC. This encodes CSVVQAGGYEQFF.

This clonotype was found many times. The gene calls are TRBV12-3 or TRBV12-4 and TRBJ2-7, with D maybe TRBD1 (6 bases). The CDR3 length is 15 residues. The germline V and J ends were trimmed by 4 bases and 1 base, with 14 bases remaining between them. The CDR3 spells CASSSLQGFSYEQYF. Written as DNA, the CDR3 is TGTGCCAGCAGTTCACTACAGGGATTTTCCTACGAGCAGTACTTC.

This clonotype was observed many times. V usage is TRBV5-6 and J usage is TRBJ2-3, with a tentative D call TRBD2 (5 bases). The CDR3 has 13 amino acids. The V gene's germline CDR1 is SGHDT and CDR2 YYEEEE. Trimming shortened V by 0 bases and J by 7 bases, and 9 bases separated the two germline ends. The CDR3 DNA sequence: TGTGCCAGCAGCTTGGCCGGGGTCAATACGCAGTATTTT. This encodes CASSLAGVNTQYF.

This clonotype was seen many times. The chain has TRBV29-1 and TRBJ1-2, with D unresolved. CDR3 size: 14 residues. Germline lookup yields CDR1 SQVTM and CDR2 ANQGSEA. V dropped 4 bases and J dropped 0 bases, with 12 bases sitting between them. CDR3 amino acids: CSVAPPLANYGYTF. The CDR3 region has the DNA TGCAGCGTTGCACCTCCGTTAGCTAACTATGGCTACACCTTC. The variable domain in full, completed from reference TRBV29-1 and TRBJ1-2, reads SAVISQKPSRDICQRGTSLTIQCQVDSQVTMMFWYRQQPGQSLTLIATANQGSEATYESGFVIDKFPISRPNLTFSTLTVSNMSPEDSSIYLCSVAPPLANYGYTFGSGTRLTVV.

This chain links TRBV3-1 with TRBJ2-7; D is uncertain. Trimming stripped 2 bases from V and 1 base from J, with 15 bases between. Germline V gene lookup returns CDR1 LGHDT and CDR2 YNNKEL (reference sequence). This CDR3 region has 16 residues. The CDR3 is CASSQQVSWYSYEQYF. DNA of the CDR3: TGTGCCAGCAGCCAACAAGTCTCTTGGTATTCCTACGAGCAGTACTTC.